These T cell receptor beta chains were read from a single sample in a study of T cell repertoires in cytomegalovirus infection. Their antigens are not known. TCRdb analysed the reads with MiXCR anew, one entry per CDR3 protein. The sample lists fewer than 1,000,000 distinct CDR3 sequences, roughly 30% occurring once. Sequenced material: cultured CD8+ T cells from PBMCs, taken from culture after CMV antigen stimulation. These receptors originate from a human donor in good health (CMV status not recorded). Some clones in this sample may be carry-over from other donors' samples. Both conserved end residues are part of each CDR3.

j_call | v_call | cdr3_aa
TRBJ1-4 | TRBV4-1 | CASSQGGTGNEKLFF
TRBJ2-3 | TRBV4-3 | CASSQEWSRGYTSTDTQYF
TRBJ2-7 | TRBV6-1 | CASSFGTGEFSYEQYF
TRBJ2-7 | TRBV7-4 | CASSLSQGDTSYEQYF
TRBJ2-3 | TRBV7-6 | CASSSLAGERTDTQYF
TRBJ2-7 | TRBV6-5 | CASSDSGDGYEQYF
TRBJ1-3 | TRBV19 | CASSLTGVTGNTIYF
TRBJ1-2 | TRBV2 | CASSERGSGTVGGYTF
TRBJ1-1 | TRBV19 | CASSNRGWATEAFF
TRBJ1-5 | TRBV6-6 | CASSYLIIDSNQPQHF
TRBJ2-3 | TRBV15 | CATSRRGAGGESTDTQYF
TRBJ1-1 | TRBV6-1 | CASSVPGGLGTEAFF
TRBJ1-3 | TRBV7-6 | CASSSRTGVGNTIYF
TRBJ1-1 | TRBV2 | CASISWDRNTEAFF
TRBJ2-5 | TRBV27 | CASSLRGLAVAQETQYF
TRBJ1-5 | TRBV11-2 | CASSSAGSSNQPQHF
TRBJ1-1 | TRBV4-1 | CASSQVGQGSTEAFF
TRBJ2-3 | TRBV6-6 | CASSSPLQEADTQYF
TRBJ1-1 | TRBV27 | CASSYGQGAISEAFF
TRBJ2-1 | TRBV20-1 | CSGARGTGPHEQFF
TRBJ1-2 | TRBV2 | CASTSGEVYYGYTF
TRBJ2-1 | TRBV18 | CASSPAAGEQFF
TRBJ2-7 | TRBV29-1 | CSVEGSIGTGGNPYEQYF